This is a list of T cell receptor beta chains from one sample in a study of T cells expressing NK-cell markers. Using the 5' RACE reads, TCRdb records one entry per CDR3 protein without DNA. Reported are 150,000 to 180,000 distinct CDR3 sequences; the ten largest clones contain around 37%. The sequencing input was blood T cells: a sorted CD56 or NKG2C T cell subset, CD4+ or CD8+ T cells, or bulk PBMC T cells (not recorded which). These receptors were taken from a woman aged 45 to 65 in good health. Both conserved end residues are part of each CDR3.

TRBV24-1	TRBJ1-5	CATSRQGGRKPQHF
TRBV7-9	TRBJ2-1	CASSLGQGSEQFF
TRBV10-1	TRBJ2-2	CAGKVTGELFF
TRBV7-9	TRBJ2-3	CASPGEGAGTDTQYF
TRBV7-9	TRBJ2-7	CASSYTSGGSYEQYF
TRBV19	TRBJ2-7	CASSPTDFYEQYF
TRBV11-3	TRBJ2-2	CASRPRGGNTGELFF
TRBV5-1	TRBJ2-7	CASSLADRVFSYEQYF
TRBV6-6	TRBJ1-5	CASRLWGAGNQPQHF
TRBV5-1	TRBJ1-1	CASRLGQGTEAFF
TRBV7-8	TRBJ2-2	CASSSPRGERKGGNTGELFF
TRBV10-3	TRBJ1-1	CAISEYSGNTEAFF
TRBV7-2	TRBJ1-1	CASSLAGDRAGDTEAFF
TRBV20-1	TRBJ2-3	CSARGVKPGQGLAYTQYF
TRBV12-3/TRBV12-4	TRBJ1-1	CASSLNLMPTEAFF
TRBV7-6	TRBJ1-1	CASSLGAPGTSTEAFF
TRBV12-5	TRBJ1-2	CASGIWAGTDEGGYTF
TRBV13	TRBJ1-1	CASSLRTDILSGTEAFF
TRBV7-9	TRBJ2-3	CASSPFTGGHTDTQYF
TRBV15	TRBJ1-1	CATSRDRAEVAFF
TRBV24-1	TRBJ2-1	CATHRDTYNEQFF
TRBV5-1	TRBJ1-2	CASSLSGGTDGYTF
TRBV2	TRBJ1-2	CASSVAYGYTF
TRBV27	TRBJ2-2	CASAGLPPAGELFF
TRBV20-1	TRBJ2-3	CSATRLADTSTDTQYF
TRBV12-3/TRBV12-4	TRBJ2-7	CASTPAGESYEQYF
TRBV11-2	TRBJ1-1	CASSRTHRLNTEAFF
TRBV19	TRBJ2-7	CASSIGHNYEQYF